This T cell receptor (beta chain) came from a study of blood T cell repertoires in COVID-19. About the study: The analysed material was cDNA or gDNA that came from T cells, B-cell-depleted T cells, or PBMCs.

The germline CDR1 and CDR2 sequences are MDHEN and SYDVKM. Trimming cost V 7 bases and J 5 bases; bases outside gene matches: 3. This CDR3 region has 14 residues. The assay was immunoSEQ multiplex PCR, and TCRdb's table has in-frame clones only and misses some. The sample has roughly 140,000 clones; around 80% are singletons. Sequencing was carried out using peripheral blood. The chain combines TRBV28 with TRBJ2-2, with 11 bases fitting TRBD2. This sequence originates from a man aged 60 to 69 with acute or convalescent COVID-19. CDR3 sequence reads: CASKVAGGTGELFF. CDR3 DNA sequence: TGTGCCAGCAAAGTAGCGGGAGGGACCGGGGAGCTGTTTTTT.